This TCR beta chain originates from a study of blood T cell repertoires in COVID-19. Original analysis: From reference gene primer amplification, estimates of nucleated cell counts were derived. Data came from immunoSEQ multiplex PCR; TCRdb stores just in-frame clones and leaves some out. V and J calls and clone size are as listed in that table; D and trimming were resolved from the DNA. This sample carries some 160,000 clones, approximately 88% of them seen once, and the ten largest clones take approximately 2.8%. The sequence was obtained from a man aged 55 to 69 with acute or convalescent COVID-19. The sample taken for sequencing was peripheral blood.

The CDR3 DNA sequence: TGTGCCAGCGAGGGGGTGAGCAATCAGCCCCAGCATTTT. Amino acid sequence: CASEGVSNQPQHF. The rearrangement links TRBV2 to TRBJ1-5; D possibly corresponds to TRBD1 (6 bases). V gave up 8 bases and J gave up 1 base, with 9 bases separating them. The CDR3 has 13 residues. Germline V lookup: CDR1 SNHLY, CDR2 FYNNEI. Combining the CDR3 with reference TRBV2 and TRBJ1-5 gives the whole variable domain EPEVTQTPSHQVTQMGQEVILRCVPISNHLYFYWYRQILGQKVEFLVSFYNNEISEKSEIFDDQFSVERPDGSNFTLKIRSTKLEDSAMYFCASEGVSNQPQHFGDGTRLSIL.